This T cell receptor beta chain was captured in a study of T cells in Graves' hyperthyroidism and ophthalmopathy. RNA transcripts gave rise to amplified TCR beta CDR3 regions. Researchers ran a first-round RT-PCR on the TCR CDR3 using the HTBI primer set. TCRdb ran MiXCR on the multiplex PCR reads and lists one entry per CDR3 protein. The sample records 300,000 to 450,000 distinct CDR3 sequences, 14% being singletons. This clonotype has a count of ten or more. Its antigen is not known. Diagnostic decisions used clinical symptoms, serum thyroxine and TRAb, thyroid ultrasound and orbital computed tomography. CDR1 MDHEN and CDR2 SYDVKM come from the germline V gene. The CDR3 contains 15 residues. With 2 bases clipped from V and 5 bases from J, the junction kept 7 bases outside the gene matches. Study outcomes and limitations: Peripheral blood also featured most of the thyroid clonotypes expanded above 0.001. Ophthalmopathy was identified by the model a median approximately six months ahead of onset.

The sequence came from a woman aged 60-70 years with Graves' hyperthyroidism. The chain uses TRBV28 and TRBJ2-5; 8 bases agree with TRBD2. Sequenced: blood. The CDR3, as DNA: TGTGCCAGCAGTTTAGGACTAGCAGTCTATGAGACCCAGTACTTC. Its protein product is CASSLGLAVYETQYF.